This passage covers 9 T cell receptor beta chains from one sample sequenced in a study of blood T cell repertoires in COVID-19. TCRdb keeps only in-frame clones here, not all; method: immunoSEQ multiplex PCR. This table has tens of thousands of clones, approximately 86% appearing once. Sequenced input: peripheral blood. The receptors come from a man older than 75 with active or convalescent COVID-19.

The rearrangement links TRBV5-1 to TRBJ2-2, with TRBD2 as a possible D gene (5 bases). CDR1 is SGHRS and CDR2 is YFSETQ in the germline V gene. The CDR3 runs 14 residues. V was shortened by 2 bases and J by 4 bases, with 9 bases between the two germline ends. The CDR3 DNA is TGCGCCAGCAGCTTCAGTGGGAGCACCGGGGAGCTGTTTTTT. Amino acid sequence: CASSFSGSTGELFF.

The gene calls are TRBV1 and TRBJ2-1; no DNA check was done on the table's D call, TRBD2. TRBV1 is recorded as a pseudogene. This CDR3 is built from 18 residues. The CDR3 loop reads CTSSPVLAEIHIRGEQFF. The CDR3 DNA reads TGCACCAGCAGCCCGGTACTAGCGGAGATTCACATACGCGGTGAGCAGTTCTTC.

This sequence joins TRBV18 and TRBJ2-3; the D gene is possibly TRBD2 (6 bases). This CDR3 contains 15 residues. Germline assignment: CDR1 KGHSH and CDR2 LQKENI. The V end lost 3 bases, the J end lost 3 bases, and 13 bases lay between the germline ends. CDR3 DNA: TGTGCCAGCTCACCTGCACTAGCAGGTACAGATACGCAGTATTTT. It yields the protein CASSPALAGTDTQYF. The full variable domain, rest sourced from reference TRBV18 and TRBJ2-3, is NAGVMQNPRHLVRRRGQEARLRCSPMKGHSHVYWYRQLPEEGLKFMVYLQKENIIDESGMPKERFSAEFPKEGPSILRIQQVVRGDSAAYFCASSPALAGTDTQYFGPGTRLTVL.

The V and J genes are TRBV19 and TRBJ2-4, with D maybe TRBD1 (6 bases). This CDR3 has 16 residues. The V gene lost 4 bases and the J gene lost 0 bases, with 13 bases spanning the gap. CDR1 is LNHDA and CDR2 is SQIVND in the germline V gene (reference sequence). The CDR3 region is CASSTGGHLAKNIQYF. Here the CDR3 DNA reads TGTGCCAGTAGTACTGGGGGACACTTAGCCAAAAACATTCAGTACTTC.

The chain combines TRBV30 with TRBJ2-2; TRBD2 is a possible D gene (7 bases). In germline, CDR1 is GTSNPN, CDR2 SVGIG (reference sequence). The CDR3 runs to 15 residues. The germline V and J ends were trimmed by 6 bases and 3 bases, with 17 bases remaining between them. Here the CDR3 reads CACNSGGWYTGELFF. Written as DNA, the CDR3 is TGTGCCTGCAACTCGGGGGGCTGGTACACCGGGGAGCTGTTTTTT.

The rearrangement joins TRBV6-5 to TRBJ1-4; TRBD1 aligns across 10 bases. The CDR3 covers 14 residues. Trimming took 7 bases from V and 7 from J; bases not matched to a gene: 6. Per the germline V gene, CDR1 is MNHEY and CDR2 is SVGAGI. The CDR3 coding sequence is TGTGCCAGCAATAGACAGGGGGCGGGTGAAAAACTGTTTTTT. Amino acids: CASNRQGAGEKLFF.

This clone appeared a few times. This chain links TRBV19 with TRBJ2-1, with 9 positions matching TRBD2. The J segment lost 10 bases and the V segment lost 3 bases, leaving 10 bases of the junction unmatched. Germline V CDR1 and CDR2: LNHDA, SQIVND (reference sequence). This CDR3 region has 15 residues. In nucleotides, the CDR3 is TGTGCCAGTAGTATTATGGTAGCGGGGGATCTGGAGCAGTTCTTC. This sequence encodes CASSIMVAGDLEQFF. The variable domain in full, with the rest retrieved from reference TRBV19 and TRBJ2-1, is DGGITQSPKYLFRKEGQNVTLSCEQNLNHDAMYWYRQDPGQGLRLIYYSQIVNDFQKGDIAEGYSVSREKKESFPLTVTSAQKNPTAFYLCASSIMVAGDLEQFFGPGTRLTVL.

The chain carries TRBV15 and TRBJ2-2; 11 bases line up with TRBD2. Germline V lookup: CDR1 LNHNV, CDR2 YYDKDF (reference sequence). The J segment lost 0 bases and the V segment lost 0 bases, leaving 6 bases of the junction unmatched. The CDR3 is 19 amino acids. This CDR3 is CATSRDGGLAATNTGELFF. DNA for the CDR3: TGTGCCACCAGCAGAGATGGGGGACTAGCGGCTACGAACACCGGGGAGCTGTTTTTT.

The rearrangement links TRBV12-5 to TRBJ1-4, with 7 bases that match TRBD1. Losses at the gene ends were 1 base for V and 2 bases for J; bases not matched to a gene: 1. Germline V gives CDR1 LGHNT, CDR2 FRNRAP. The CDR3 covers 15 residues. CDR3 sequence (DNA): TGTGCTAGTGGTTTGGGGGACAGTACTAATGAAAAACTGTTTTTT. Protein sequence: CASGLGDSTNEKLFF.